This is a list of T cell receptor beta chains from one sample in a study of OX40 agonist ivuxolimab in advanced cancers. Profiled with immunoSEQ multiplex PCR; TCRdb holds only in-frame clones, not every one. This sample carries just under 75,000 clones, roughly 90% of them seen once, and the ten largest clones take 0.44%. The material was CD4+ or CD8+ T cells sorted from blood, obtained in a trial of the OX40 agonist ivuxolimab. Source of these receptors: an adult with an advanced solid tumor such as melanoma, head and neck, liver or kidney cancer. Each CDR3 is given with its conserved first and last residue. The size entry is marked missing in some rows and otherwise reads once, few, many or a size class.

CDR3 protein: CASSVVLAGINEQFF
clone size: .
J gene: TRBJ2-1
V gene: TRBV9

CDR3 protein: CASSGTAWGQPQHF
clone size: once
J gene: TRBJ1-5
V gene: TRBV19

CDR3 protein: CASSFLQGSYEQYF
clone size: .
J gene: TRBJ2-7
V gene: TRBV28

CDR3 protein: CASSLYQGGETQYF
clone size: .
J gene: TRBJ2-5
V gene: TRBV7-2

CDR3 protein: CASSPPVGTVDTQYF
clone size: .
J gene: TRBJ2-3
V gene: TRBV18

CDR3 protein: CASSLAGAYEQYF
clone size: .
J gene: TRBJ2-7
V gene: TRBV6-6

CDR3 protein: CASSQLEEQYF
clone size: .
J gene: TRBJ2-7
V gene: TRBV6-5

CDR3 protein: CASSYGGRGTSYEQYF
clone size: .
J gene: TRBJ2-7
V gene: TRBV5-1

CDR3 protein: CASSPRDRVSNEQFF
clone size: .
J gene: TRBJ2-1
V gene: TRBV23-1

CDR3 protein: CASIPGGGRGVEQFF
clone size: .
J gene: TRBJ2-1
V gene: TRBV6-6

CDR3 protein: CASRDSGRSNEQYF
clone size: .
J gene: TRBJ2-7
V gene: TRBV6-1

CDR3 protein: CASSLDRGLLETQYF
clone size: once
J gene: TRBJ2-5
V gene: TRBV5-6

CDR3 protein: CASSIHPSSYEQYF
clone size: few
J gene: TRBJ2-7
V gene: TRBV19

CDR3 protein: CASSLDVFRAEAFF
clone size: .
J gene: TRBJ1-1
V gene: TRBV7-9

CDR3 protein: CASSSSPLDTYEQYF
clone size: .
J gene: TRBJ2-7
V gene: TRBV7-9

CDR3 protein: CASSPPGELFF
clone size: .
J gene: TRBJ2-2
V gene: TRBV18

CDR3 protein: CASSLNEGDEKLFF
clone size: .
J gene: TRBJ1-4
V gene: TRBV5-1

CDR3 protein: CASSLDGLASSTDTQYF
clone size: .
J gene: TRBJ2-3
V gene: TRBV11-2

CDR3 protein: CASSPPGATDTQYF
clone size: .
J gene: TRBJ2-3
V gene: TRBV18

CDR3 protein: CASSLYGRSNQPQHF
clone size: once
J gene: TRBJ1-5
V gene: TRBV27

CDR3 protein: CAWVAETSGKRAGELFF
clone size: once
J gene: TRBJ2-2
V gene: TRBV30

CDR3 protein: CASSYSLGAQYF
clone size: .
J gene: TRBJ2-5
V gene: TRBV6-5

CDR3 protein: CASSLVAGAGGDEQFF
clone size: .
J gene: TRBJ2-1
V gene: TRBV5-8

CDR3 protein: CASSYLGQPNTGELFF
clone size: .
J gene: TRBJ2-2
V gene: TRBV6-5

CDR3 protein: CASSSYRQEGMIGYTF
clone size: .
J gene: TRBJ1-2
V gene: TRBV5-8

CDR3 protein: CASSQGTEHVNEKLFF
clone size: .
J gene: TRBJ1-4
V gene: TRBV7-2

CDR3 protein: CASSLRATGDSYEQYF
clone size: .
J gene: .
V gene: TRBV7-2

CDR3 protein: CAISEREVSYEQYF
clone size: .
J gene: TRBJ2-7
V gene: TRBV10-3

CDR3 protein: CSVGGSRYEQYF
clone size: .
J gene: TRBJ2-7
V gene: TRBV29-1

CDR3 protein: CASSPRTENTGELFF
clone size: .
J gene: TRBJ2-2
V gene: TRBV25-1

CDR3 protein: CASSVEGGSYNEQFF
clone size: .
J gene: TRBJ2-1
V gene: TRBV9